These 30 T cell receptor beta chains share one sample of origin, sequenced in a study of metastatic and nonmetastatic thyroid tumors (dated by TCRdb to between 2020 and 2021). Receptor libraries were prepared by PCR. This sample was sequenced with an Illumina HiSeq 4000. Through fastp at Q25 and MiXCR, TCRdb rebuilt clones from the public reads, retaining in-frame beta chains. The sample includes around 20,000 clones, with about 11% observed a single time. Of the sample, approximately 8% falls within the top ten clones. No treatment had been received by any patient before thyroid surgery. Sequenced input: blood. These receptors all come from a female donor with papillary thyroid cancer or a benign thyroid nodule (not recorded which). Some clones in this sample may be carry-over from other donors' samples.

This clone was counted between two and nine times. A read error is possible here, since a much larger clone lies one base away. CDR3 protein: CASRLSLLPYSPLHF. CDR3 coding DNA: TGTGCCAGCAGATTATCTCTGCTTCCCTATTCACCCCTCCACTTT. The V call is TRBV7-2, the J call TRBJ1-6, with no clear D. The V and J ends lost 6 bases and 8 bases respectively, with 17 bases between them. Germline V gene lookup returns CDR1 SGHTA and CDR2 FQGNSA. This CDR3 region has 15 residues. The entire variable domain, with the rest obtained from reference TRBV7-2 and TRBJ1-6, is as follows: GAGVSQSPSNKVTEKGKDVELRCDPISGHTALYWYRQSLGQGLEFLIYFQGNSAPDKSGLPSDRFSAERTGGSVSTLTIQRTQQEDSAVYLCASRLSLLPYSPLHFGNGTRLTVT.

The sample holds many counts of this clone. V and J are TRBV2 and TRBJ1-6; D perhaps matches TRBD1 (6 bases). CDR3 size: 14 residues. Trimming left V 6 bases short and J 5 bases short, with 11 bases between. The germline V gene encodes CDR1 SNHLY and CDR2 FYNNEI. The chain's CDR3 is CASSSDSNNSPLHF. Written as DNA, the CDR3 is TGTGCCAGCAGCTCGGACAGTAATAATTCACCCCTCCACTTT.

This clone showed up just a few times. Relative to the germline gene, one junction end is altered; a read error may explain this. This chain links TRBV6-4 with TRBJ2-2; D is uncertain. Germline V gene data show CDR1 as MRHNA and CDR2 as SNTAGT. The CDR3 contains 13 residues. For the CDR3, the DNA is TGTGTCAGCAGTTCATGGAACACCGGGGAGCTGTTTTTT. It yields the protein CVSSSWNTGELFF.

At least ten counts were recorded for this clone. This rearrangement joins TRBV19 to TRBJ2-7; TRBD2 might be the D (5 bases). The ends were cut back, 5 bases at V and 4 bases at J, with 18 bases in the middle. CDR1 LNHDA and CDR2 SQIVND come from the germline V gene (reference sequence). The CDR3 contains 15 residues. DNA for the CDR3: TGTGCCAGTAGTCTCCTAGGCCGAGGAGGATACGAGCAGTACTTC. It yields the protein CASSLLGRGGYEQYF.

As concerns this clone: It may be a read error: a sequence one base away is much more abundant. V gene TRBV19 combines with J gene TRBJ2-3, with D possibly matching TRBD2 (5 bases). This CDR3 comprises 14 residues. Germline V lookup: CDR1 LNHDA, CDR2 SQIVND (reference sequence). The CDR3 region is CASSVGASTYTRYF. The CDR3 DNA sequence: TGTGCCAGTAGTGTGGGAGCGAGCACATATACGCGGTATTTT.

This clone was seen at least ten times. This chain's CDR3 is CASSLNRATEAFF. The CDR3 DNA reads as TGTGCCAGCAGCTTGAACAGGGCCACTGAAGCTTTCTTT. This chain joins TRBV5-5 and TRBJ1-1; the D gene is possibly TRBD1 (6 bases). Trimming removed 1 base at V and 4 bases at J, with 8 bases between. Germline loops: CDR1 SGHKS, CDR2 YYEKEE (reference sequence). This CDR3 region has 13 residues.

This clone has ten or more counts. The same CDR3 also results from other DNA sequences found in this sample. The chain uses TRBV29-1 and TRBJ2-3; 13 positions agree with TRBD2. CDR1 is SQVTM and CDR2 is ANQGSEA in the germline V gene. The CDR3 runs 14 residues. Trimming removed 6 bases from V and 4 bases from J; junction bases left unmatched: 4. The CDR3 here is CSVAGLAGSDTQYF. DNA of the CDR3: TGCAGCGTCGCGGGACTAGCGGGATCAGATACGCAGTATTTT.

This clone was found many times. The chain uses TRBV10-2 and TRBJ2-1, with 10 bases aligning to TRBD2. The CDR3 covers 18 residues. CDR1 is WSHSY and CDR2 is SAAADI in the germline V gene. V lost 5 bases and J lost 2; bases outside the gene matches: 12. CDR3 in DNA: TGCGCCAGCAGTCCCCGGGGGCTAGCGGGAGTGGCCTACAATGAGCAGTTCTTC. Its translation: CASSPRGLAGVAYNEQFF.

This clone was recorded a few times. The junction differs from germline at one of its ends, possibly a read error. The chain links TRBV2 to TRBJ1-5; D is uncertain. The CDR3 sequence is 12 residues long. Germline values: CDR1 SNHLY, CDR2 FYNNEI. This chain's CDR3 is CAGRAQVQPQHF. In DNA form, the CDR3 reads TGTGCCGGCAGAGCCCAAGTTCAGCCTCAGCATTTT.

This clone was seen many times. V is TRBV11-2 and J is TRBJ2-1; possibly TRBD2 for D (6 bases). The CDR3 length is 13 residues. Germline CDR1 is SGHAT and CDR2 is FQNNGV. V was shortened by 7 bases and J by 9 bases, with 16 bases between the two germline ends. DNA of the CDR3: TGTGCCAGCACGCGGGGAATTGACGGTGAGCAGTTCTTC. This gives the protein CASTRGIDGEQFF.

This clone was seen at least ten times. The V gene is TRBV4-2, the J gene TRBJ2-7, with 7 bases fitting TRBD2. Germline CDR1 is LGHNA and CDR2 is YNFKEQ. V dropped 0 bases and J dropped 0; count of bases not matched to a gene: 5. The CDR3 covers 16 residues. The CDR3 bases are TGTGCCAGCAGCCAAGATGCTAGCGGCCCCTCCTACGAGCAGTACTTC. It translates to CASSQDASGPSYEQYF.

This clone has ten or more counts. V usage is TRBV16 and J usage is TRBJ2-1; 7 bases match TRBD2. V was clipped by 4 bases and J by 0 bases; unmatched bases: 18. Germline V CDR1 and CDR2: KGHSY, FQNENV. The CDR3 loop spans 20 amino acids. CDR3: CASSPHPGTTSSSSYNEQFF. In nucleotides, the CDR3 is TGTGCCAGCAGCCCCCACCCGGGGACTACCTCATCAAGCTCCTACAATGAGCAGTTCTTC.

In the case of this clone: This could be a read error, since a much larger clone is one nucleotide away. The V gene is TRBV2, the J gene TRBJ2-6; D remains unclear. Per the germline V gene, CDR1 is SNHLY and CDR2 is FYNNEI. The CDR3 contains 17 residues. Trimming removed 0 bases at V and 0 bases at J, with 9 bases between. The CDR3 spells CASSEARSSSGANVLTF. The CDR3 bases are TGTGCCAGCAGTGAAGCGCGCAGCAGCTCTGGGGCCAACGTCCTGACTTTC.

This clone is labeled as medium-sized (0.01 to 0.1%). This chain connects TRBV6-4 to TRBJ2-3; 8 nucleotides align to TRBD1. CDR1 is MRHNA and CDR2 is SNTAGT in the germline V gene. The CDR3 spans 14 residues. Germline trimming cut 3 bases from V and 2 bases from J; bases unmatched to any gene: 1. The CDR3 loop is CASSEGQDTDTQYF. The CDR3 nucleotides are TGTGCCAGCAGTGAGGGACAGGACACAGATACGCAGTATTTT.

This clone was observed a few times. This chain connects TRBV27 to TRBJ2-3; D is undetermined. Trimming took off 5 bases at V and 3 bases at J, with 12 bases between the two ends. Germline assignment: CDR1 MNHEY and CDR2 SMNVEV (reference sequence). The CDR3 is 14 residues long. CDR3 sequence reads: CASSRHQVTDTQYF. DNA for the CDR3: TGTGCCAGCAGTCGACACCAAGTGACAGATACGCAGTATTTT.

This clone was observed a handful of times. CDR3 DNA: TGTGCCAGCAGTTCTCCTGGGGGGGGAAAGAGCACAGATACGCAGTATTTT. Amino acid sequence: CASSSPGGGKSTDTQYF. This chain joins TRBV6-2 or TRBV6-3 and TRBJ2-3; 7 bases agree with TRBD2. The germline CDR1 and CDR2 sequences are MNHEY and SVGEGT. This CDR3 region has 17 residues. V was pared by 4 bases and J by 0 bases, with 10 bases of the junction left unmatched.

This clone was recorded at least ten times. The chain combines TRBV10-2 with TRBJ1-1, with D perhaps matching TRBD1 (6 bases). V dropped 2 bases and J dropped 4 bases, with 14 bases sitting between them. From germline, CDR1 is WSHSY and CDR2 SAAADI. This CDR3 comprises 15 residues. For the CDR3, the DNA is TGCGCCAGCAGTGAGACGTGGGGGACACCCACTGAAGCTTTCTTT. Amino acids: CASSETWGTPTEAFF.

This clone was detected ten times or more. The chain is built from TRBV19 and TRBJ1-4; D uncertain. Trimming removed 3 bases from V and 11 bases from J, with 22 bases in between. The CDR3 sequence is 16 residues long. The germline V gene has CDR1 LNHDA and CDR2 SQIVND (reference sequence). CDR3 amino acids: CASSIGPDKAEDKLFF. DNA of the CDR3: TGTGCCAGTAGTATCGGACCCGACAAGGCCGAGGACAAACTGTTTTTT.

This clone was counted many times. The V and J genes are TRBV12-3 or TRBV12-4 and TRBJ1-4, with 8 bases lining up with TRBD1. V dropped 7 bases and J dropped 7; count of bases not matched to a gene: 5. This CDR3 is built from 13 residues. CDR3 amino acids: CASKTGGSEKLFF. The CDR3 DNA follows: TGTGCCAGCAAAACAGGGGGGAGTGAAAAACTGTTTTTT.

This clone showed up many times. J is TRBJ2-5 and V is TRBV6-1; the match to TRBD2 covers 14 bases. The V segment lost 4 bases and the J segment 1 base; nucleotides outside the gene matches: 11. The CDR3 extends over 19 amino acids. CDR1 and CDR2 from the germline V gene are MNHNS and SASEGT. CDR3 bases: TGTGCCAGCAGTGGGACCGGGACTAGCGGGAGATTCGGCCAAGAGACCCAGTACTTC. This encodes CASSGTGTSGRFGQETQYF.

In its sample, this clone was seen many times. The chain uses TRBV30 and TRBJ2-7, with D perhaps matching TRBD1 or TRBD2 (6 bases each). The germline V and J ends were trimmed by 1 base and 6 bases, with 13 bases remaining between them. Per germline, CDR1 GTSNPN and CDR2 SVGIG (reference sequence). This CDR3 is built from 13 residues. The CDR3 loop is CAWSGGRDAEQYF. CDR3 sequence (DNA): TGTGCCTGGAGTGGGGGGCGGGACGCCGAGCAGTACTTC.

In its sample, this clone was seen a few times. The chain uses TRBV6-1 and TRBJ2-3, with a weak D call TRBD2 (6 bases). CDR3 size: 15 residues. V dropped 10 bases and J dropped 3 bases, with 20 bases sitting between them. CDR1 and CDR2 (germline): MNHNS, SASEGT. CDR3 in amino acids: CAISDSAGGTDTQYF. The CDR3 nucleotides read TGTGCCATCTCCGACAGCGCCGGGGGTACAGATACGCAGTATTTT.

In this sample, this clone turned up many times. The chain has TRBV20-1 and TRBJ2-5; no clear D gene. Germline V lookup: CDR1 DFQATT, CDR2 SNEGSKA (reference sequence). Trimming took off 6 bases at V and 2 bases at J, with 10 bases between the two ends. The CDR3 covers 12 residues. The CDR3 loop reads CSARRVQETQYF. Written as DNA, the CDR3 is TGCAGTGCGAGACGCGTACAAGAGACCCAGTACTTC.

The rearrangement uses TRBV6-1 and TRBJ1-6; D is unresolved. The length of the CDR3 is 16 residues. Germline V gene data show CDR1 as MNHNS and CDR2 as SASEGT. Trimming left V 4 bases short and J 10 bases short, with 20 bases between. The CDR3 protein is CASSVVVAAGSSPLHF. CDR3 DNA: TGTGCCAGCAGTGTTGTGGTGGCAGCGGGTAGCTCACCCCTCCACTTT.

This clone was observed many times. This chain uses TRBV19 with TRBJ2-2; 9 bases agree with TRBD2. The CDR3 has 17 residues. CDR1 is LNHDA and CDR2 is SQIVND in the germline V gene (reference sequence). J was trimmed by 7 bases and V by 3 bases; bases with no gene match: 12. Here the CDR3 DNA reads TGTGCCAGTAGTATGGACGGCGGGAGGGCAATCTTCGGGGAGCTGTTTTTT. It is translated as CASSMDGGRAIFGELFF.

About this clone itself: A much larger clone is a single base away; this may be a read error. This sequence joins TRBV7-9 and TRBJ2-7; TRBD2 is a possible D gene (7 bases). This CDR3 is built from 14 residues. Germline CDR1 reads SEHNR; CDR2 reads FQNEAQ (reference sequence). The CDR3, as DNA: TGTGCCAGCGGCTTCAAGGGGGGGACCTACGAGCAGTACTTC. Translated: CASGFKGGTYEQYF. Full variable domain (remainder filled in from reference TRBV7-9 and TRBJ2-7): DTGVSQNPRHKITKRGQNVTFRCDPISEHNRLYWYRQTLGQGPEFLTYFQNEAQLEKSRLLSDRFSAERPKGSFSTLEIQRTEQGDSAMYLCASGFKGGTYEQYFGPGTRLTVT.

This clone was recorded many times. The CDR3 DNA follows: TGCGCCAGCAGCCCCGGGACTACATCCTACGAGCAGTACTTC. It is translated as CASSPGTTSYEQYF. The chain has TRBV4-3 and TRBJ2-7, with 7 nucleotides matching TRBD2. CDR3 length equals 14 residues. Germline CDR1 and CDR2: LGHNA and YSLEER. After removal of 4 bases from V and 1 base from J, the junction contained 4 bases not matched to a gene.

This clone was recorded many times. The genes are TRBV4-3 and TRBJ2-7; D perhaps matches TRBD2 (6 bases). The germline V gene has CDR1 LGHNA and CDR2 YSLEER. The CDR3 has 16 residues. V shed 1 base and J shed 6 bases, with 19 bases lying between them. This CDR3 reads CASSQGTPGEVGEQYF. DNA for the CDR3: TGCGCCAGCAGCCAAGGAACTCCGGGAGAGGTGGGCGAGCAGTACTTC.

The sample holds many counts of this clone. Relative to the germline gene, one junction end is altered; a read error may explain this. This chain joins TRBV10-3 and TRBJ2-5; TRBD1 might be the D (6 bases). Germline loops: CDR1 ENHRY, CDR2 SYGVKD. The CDR3 loop spans 17 amino acids. CDR3 protein: CAISESGGTGKKETQCF. CDR3 DNA sequence: TGTGCCATCAGTGAGTCAGGGGGTACGGGGAAAAAAGAGACCCAGTGCTTC.

Ten or more counts support this clone. The J gene is TRBJ2-5, the V gene TRBV7-2; D gene ambiguous. This CDR3 contains 13 residues. Germline V lookup: CDR1 SGHTA, CDR2 FQGNSA. Trimming cost V 2 bases and J 3 bases, with 7 bases left between them. CDR3 region: CASSLSREETQYF. Written as DNA, the CDR3 is TGTGCCAGCAGCTTATCAAGAGAAGAGACCCAGTACTTC.